Detailed here is one T cell receptor (beta chain). This sample stems from a study of preoperative IRX-2 immunotherapy in early breast cancer. With 4 bases removed from V and 6 bases from J, the gap between germline ends came to 11 bases. CDR3 length: 13 residues. Germline V CDR1 and CDR2: MNHEY, SMNVEV (reference sequence). Data came from immunoSEQ multiplex PCR; TCRdb stores just in-frame clones and leaves some out. The sample comprises 25,000 or so clones, about 95% of which are singletons, and around 15% rests with the top ten. Treatment noted: preoperative locoregional IRX-2 cytokine immunotherapy. Patients received preoperative, locoregional IRX-2 cytokine immunotherapy in a phase Ib study.

The source was tumor tissue, collected after IRX-2 immunotherapy. The TCR comes from a human donor with breast cancer. V usage is TRBV27 and J usage is TRBJ2-3; D remains ambiguous. CDR3 coding DNA: TGTGCCAGCAGTTCTCTGGGATCGGATACGCAGTATTTT. Encoded protein: CASSSLGSDTQYF.